This T cell receptor (beta chain) was recovered during a study of blood T cell repertoires in COVID-19. The wider study: Samples taken during acute and convalescent COVID-19 were collected in the United States, Italy and Spain. T cells, B-cell-depleted T cells, or PBMCs supplied cDNA or gDNA.

V was pared by 7 bases and J by 3 bases, with 5 bases of the junction left unmatched. Germline loops: CDR1 MNHEY, CDR2 SVGAGI. This CDR3 is built from 14 residues. In the authors' methods: Reference gene primer amplification gave nucleated cell count estimates. Profiled with immunoSEQ multiplex PCR; TCRdb holds only in-frame clones, not every one. V and J calls and clone size come straight from that table; D and trimming were deduced from the DNA. Of nearly 95,000 clones listed, roughly 91% are singletons. The receptor was isolated from a woman of 80 years or more with acute or convalescent COVID-19. The rearrangement links TRBV6-5 to TRBJ2-1, with 8 bases matching TRBD1. Sequenced: peripheral blood. CDR3 bases: TGTGCCAGCATCCCGGACAGGGACTACAATGAGCAGTTCTTC. Its protein product is CASIPDRDYNEQFF.